The 9 T cell receptor beta chains given below trace back to one sample, sequenced in a study of identical twins. TCRdb analysed the 5' RACE reads with MiXCR anew, one entry per CDR3 protein. The sample holds hundreds of thousands of distinct CDR3 sequences; roughly 7.5% are singletons and the top ten take 1.9%. These data were likewise used in another study, on yellow fever vaccine responses in identical twins.

Sequencing was performed on memory (CD45RO+) T cells sorted from blood. These receptors were taken from a woman aged 18-35 years in good health.

This clonotype has a count of ten or more. This rearrangement joins TRBV20-1 to TRBJ2-7, with D unclear. V shed 7 bases and J shed 7 bases, with 20 bases lying between them. The germline CDR1 and CDR2 sequences are DFQATT and SNEGSKA (reference sequence). The CDR3 totals 13 residues. The CDR3 is CSGPSGERREQYF. The CDR3 DNA reads TGCAGTGGCCCGTCGGGTGAACGTAGGGAGCAGTACTTC.

This clonotype came up a few times. A much more abundant neighbour one base away suggests this may be a read error. J is TRBJ2-7 and V is TRBV5-1; D not resolved. This CDR3 has 12 amino acids. Trimming stripped 1 base from V and 3 bases from J, with 5 bases between. Germline CDR1 and CDR2: SGHRS and YFSETQ. The CDR3 sequence: CASSLTYYEQYF. The CDR3 DNA follows: TGCGCCAGCAGCTTGACCTACTACGAGCAGTACTTC.

The table lists this clonotype with a few counts. The chain combines TRBV19 with TRBJ2-1; 9 bases are a match to TRBD2. Germline CDR1 reads LNHDA; CDR2 reads SQIVND (reference sequence). The CDR3 extends over 16 amino acids. V was clipped by 5 bases and J by 3 bases; unmatched bases: 8. CDR3 region: CASSASLAGSYNEQFF. CDR3 DNA sequence: TGTGCCAGTAGTGCTTCCCTAGCGGGGAGCTACAATGAGCAGTTCTTC.

The rearrangement uses TRBV6-2 or TRBV6-3 and TRBJ1-5; 7 nucleotides align to TRBD1. V shed 2 bases and J 4 bases; nucleotides not matched to a gene: 8. This CDR3 is 16 amino acids long. CDR1 is MNHEY, CDR2 SVGEGT, per germline. CDR3 protein: CASSYGTVAGNQPQHF. The CDR3 nucleotides read TGTGCCAGCAGTTACGGGACAGTTGCGGGTAATCAGCCCCAGCATTTT.

This chain uses TRBV6-5 with TRBJ1-6; the match to TRBD1 covers 7 bases. This CDR3 is built from 15 residues. In germline, CDR1 is MNHEY, CDR2 SVGAGI. After removal of 4 bases from V and 10 bases from J, the junction contained 10 bases not matched to a gene. The CDR3 spells CASSSTGQSRSPLHF. The CDR3 DNA reads as TGTGCCAGCAGTTCCACGGGACAGAGTAGGTCACCCCTCCACTTT.

This clonotype was detected ten times or more. The rearrangement joins TRBV20-1 to TRBJ1-1; D is undetermined. Trimming left V 6 bases short and J 1 base short, with 12 bases between. CDR3 length: 13 residues. The germline V gene encodes CDR1 DFQATT and CDR2 SNEGSKA (reference sequence). In DNA, the CDR3 is TGCAGTGCCTCAAGGGCCCCGAACACTGAAGCTTTCTTT. Translating it yields CSASRAPNTEAFF.

The rearrangement joins TRBV7-6 to TRBJ1-1; no definite D call. Looked up from germline, CDR1 is SGHVS and CDR2 is FNYEAQ. The CDR3 sequence is 15 residues long. V was shortened by 5 bases and J by 5 bases, with 18 bases between the two germline ends. As DNA, the CDR3 is TGTGCCAGCAGCGCTTTAACGGGGTATGGGACTGAAGCTTTCTTT. Encoded protein: CASSALTGYGTEAFF.

This clonotype was observed many times. This rearrangement joins TRBV10-3 to TRBJ2-3, with 9 bases fitting TRBD1. Germline V CDR1 and CDR2: ENHRY, SYGVKD. CDR3 length: 16 amino acids. The junction had 9 bases not matched to a gene; V was cut back by 6 bases and J by 2 bases. The CDR3 here is CAISTPGQGYTDTQYF. The CDR3 nucleotides are TGTGCCATCAGCACACCGGGACAGGGATACACAGATACGCAGTATTTT.

The chain uses TRBV28 and TRBJ1-6, with 8 nucleotides matching TRBD1. Germline CDR1 and CDR2: MDHEN and SYDVKM. The CDR3 extends over 15 amino acids. V shed 2 bases, J shed 5 bases, and the junction held 2 bases outside the gene matches. CDR3 in amino acids: CASSLQTGDNSPLHF. In nucleotides, the CDR3 is TGTGCCAGCAGTTTACAGACAGGGGATAATTCACCCCTCCACTTT. The complete variable domain, with remaining parts taken from reference TRBV28 and TRBJ1-6, reads DVKVTQSSRYLVKRTGEKVFLECVQDMDHENMFWYRQDPGLGLRLIYFSYDVKMKEKGDIPEGYSVSREKKERFSLILESASTNQTSMYLCASSLQTGDNSPLHFGNGTRLTVT.